The next 29 T cell receptor beta chains were all read from a single sample in a study of shared clonotypes between healthy human individuals (dated by TCRdb to about 2020). For the CD8 naive samples, CD45RO-negative cells were positively selected for CCR7, yielding a CD45RA+CCR7+ population from which TemRA cells were excluded. Library preparation was by the immunoSEQ multiplex PCR assay. TCRdb retrieved this table from immuneACCESS and kept in-frame rearrangements only. Not all clones are present; in checked studies, unresolved V genes account for under half, and no reason is known for the remainder. The sample contains about 2 million clones, less than 95% of them found a single time. 1.1% of the sample goes to the ten largest clones. The sequenced material came from naive CD8+ T cells sorted from blood. The cell subset or site label here, explained by the study, means: CD45RA+CCR7+. The receptors originated from a man aged 18 to 35 in good health.

The V gene is TRBV27, the J gene TRBJ1-5; D is possibly TRBD1 (6 bases). The CDR3 extends over 14 amino acids. The ends were cut back, 5 bases at V and 5 bases at J, with 13 bases in the middle. CDR1 and CDR2 (germline): MNHEY, SMNVEV (reference sequence). The CDR3, as DNA: TGTGCCAGCAGTGTACAGGGTTCGGATCAGCCCCAGCATTTT. Translated, it gives CASSVQGSDQPQHF.

J is TRBJ2-7 and V is TRBV7-2; TRBD2 might be the D (5 bases). This CDR3 is built from 15 residues. Trimming removed 1 base at V and 0 bases at J, with 10 bases between. From germline, CDR1 is SGHTA and CDR2 FQGNSA. The DNA of the CDR3 is TGTGCCAGCAGCTTAGATAGCACTAGCTCCTACGAGCAGTACTTC. This translates into CASSLDSTSSYEQYF. Variable domain in full (rest from reference TRBV7-2 and TRBJ2-7): GAGVSQSPSNKVTEKGKDVELRCDPISGHTALYWYRQSLGQGLEFLIYFQGNSAPDKSGLPSDRFSAERTGGSVSTLTIQRTQQEDSAVYLCASSLDSTSSYEQYFGPGTRLTVT.

The chain links TRBV4-1 to TRBJ2-7, with D hard to call. V was shortened by 4 bases and J by 0 bases, with 19 bases between the two germline ends. This CDR3 is 17 amino acids long. Per the germline V gene, CDR1 is MGHRA and CDR2 is YSYEKL. The CDR3 loop reads CASSPEIFDSSSYEQYF. DNA of the CDR3: TGCGCCAGCAGCCCAGAAATTTTTGACTCGAGCTCCTACGAGCAGTACTTC.

Note on this clone: This specimen includes other DNA sequences encoding the same CDR3. This chain links TRBV13 with TRBJ2-7, with D uncertain. Germline CDR1 and CDR2: PRHDT and FYEKMQ (reference sequence). Deletions cut 0 bases from V and 5 bases from J, with 5 bases between. The CDR3 is made up of 12 amino acids. CDR3 in DNA: TGTGCCAGCAGCTTAGGGGAGAACGAGCAGTACTTC. This translates into CASSLGENEQYF.

Details on this clone: The same CDR3 arises from other DNA sequences in this sample as well. V and J are TRBV9 and TRBJ2-3; maybe TRBD1 (5 bases). Germline loops: CDR1 SGDLS, CDR2 YYNGEE. This CDR3 has 15 amino acids. V shed 0 bases and J shed 0 bases, with 8 bases lying between them. In DNA form, the CDR3 reads TGTGCCAGCAGCGTAGGGGGCTTTAGCACAGATACGCAGTATTTT. As protein: CASSVGGFSTDTQYF. Full variable domain (rest looked up from reference TRBV9 and TRBJ2-3): DSGVTQTPKHLITATGQRVTLRCSPRSGDLSVYWYQQSLDQGLQFLIQYYNGEERAKGNILERFSAQQFPDLHSELNLSSLELGDSALYFCASSVGGFSTDTQYFGPGTRLTVL.

CDR3: CASSAWDRQETQYF. For the CDR3, the DNA is TGTGCCAGCAGCGCCTGGGACAGGCAAGAGACCCAGTACTTC. The chain combines TRBV11-2 with TRBJ2-5; 8 bases agree with TRBD1. Germline V CDR1 and CDR2: SGHAT, FQNNGV. V lost 5 bases and J lost 2; bases outside the gene matches: 4. The length of the CDR3 is 14 residues.

The rearrangement links TRBV7-9 to TRBJ2-7; tentative D call: TRBD2 (6 bases). V lost 5 bases and J lost 1, with 15 bases in between. Germline lookup yields CDR1 SEHNR and CDR2 FQNEAQ (reference sequence). This CDR3 spans 15 amino acids. CDR3: CASSPGRESSYEQYF. The CDR3 DNA reads as TGTGCCAGCAGCCCAGGTCGGGAGTCATCCTACGAGCAGTACTTC.

The CDR3 nucleotides read TGTGCCAGCAGCGAAACTAACGGGACTAGCGGTTATTACAATGAGCAGTTCTTC. Amino acid sequence: CASSETNGTSGYYNEQFF. V and J are TRBV9 and TRBJ2-1, with 11 bases identical to TRBD2. The CDR3 totals 18 residues. V dropped 3 bases and J dropped 4; count of bases not matched to a gene: 12. Germline V gene sequence: CDR1 SGDLS, CDR2 YYNGEE.

In its sample, this clone was seen a few times. The V and J genes are TRBV5-1 and TRBJ2-3, with D tentatively TRBD2 (6 bases). CDR1 is SGHRS, CDR2 YFSETQ, per germline. CDR3 length equals 16 residues. The V and J ends lost 4 bases and 1 base respectively, with 16 bases between them. CDR3 sequence: CASSPSGTGGTDTQYF. CDR3 DNA: TGCGCCAGCAGCCCCTCGGGTACGGGGGGCACAGATACGCAGTATTTT.

V usage is TRBV13 and J usage is TRBJ2-7, with a weak D call TRBD1 (6 bases). Trimming took off 4 bases at V and 7 bases at J, with 8 bases between the two ends. Germline-derived CDR1 and CDR2 are PRHDT and FYEKMQ (reference sequence). This CDR3 is built from 11 residues. The DNA for the CDR3 is TGTGCCAGCAGCTCGGGGACAGAGCAGTACTTC. It specifies CASSSGTEQYF.

This chain uses TRBV4-1 with TRBJ2-2; 8 positions agree with TRBD2. Germline V gene data show CDR1 as MGHRA and CDR2 as YSYEKL. The CDR3 length is 18 residues. J gave up 4 bases and V 3 bases, and 13 bases lay outside the gene matches. In nucleotides, the CDR3 is TGCGCCAGCAGCCAGGAACGAACTAGCGGACCTTTCACCGGGGAGCTGTTTTTT. It yields the protein CASSQERTSGPFTGELFF.

This chain uses TRBV4-3 with TRBJ1-5; maybe TRBD1 (6 bases). Germline CDR1 is LGHNA and CDR2 is YSLEER. This CDR3 is built from 15 residues. Trimming took 0 bases from V and 6 from J, leaving 12 bases between them. The CDR3 DNA is TGCGCCAGCAGCCAAGATAGGACAGCAAGTCAGCCCCAGCATTTT. It yields the protein CASSQDRTASQPQHF.

This chain joins TRBV6-5 and TRBJ2-1; TRBD2 matches 12 bases. The CDR3 runs 14 residues. CDR1 is MNHEY, CDR2 SVGAGI, per germline. The V segment lost 5 bases and the J segment 9 bases; nucleotides outside the gene matches: 5. The CDR3 DNA sequence: TGTGCCAGCAGTGAGGGACTAGCGGGTGGTGAGCAGTTCTTC. The encoded protein is CASSEGLAGGEQFF.

The J gene is TRBJ1-5, the V gene TRBV6-1; D gene unclear. Deletions cut 1 base from V and 2 bases from J, with 3 bases between. CDR3 size: 13 residues. Germline CDR1 is MNHNS and CDR2 is SASEGT. The CDR3 is CASSEDGNQPQHF. Here the CDR3 DNA reads TGTGCCAGCAGTGAAGACGGCAATCAGCCCCAGCATTTT.

As concerns this clone: This specimen includes other DNA sequences encoding the same CDR3. The chain recombines TRBV19 with TRBJ2-7; 8 bases align to TRBD2. The CDR3 spans 14 residues. The germline CDR1 and CDR2 sequences are LNHDA and SQIVND (reference sequence). V shed 6 bases, J shed 1 base, and the junction held 5 bases outside the gene matches. The CDR3 DNA reads as TGTGCCAGTAGCCCGGCGGGGGGATCCTACGAGCAGTACTTC. Translating gives CASSPAGGSYEQYF.

This sequence joins TRBV27 and TRBJ1-4, with D possibly TRBD1 on 5 matching bases. This CDR3 is 15 amino acids long. Looked up from germline, CDR1 is MNHEY and CDR2 is SMNVEV (reference sequence). The V gene lost 3 bases and the J gene lost 3 bases, with 11 bases spanning the gap. The chain's CDR3 is CASSFMWGANEKLFF. CDR3 coding DNA: TGTGCCAGCAGTTTTATGTGGGGGGCTAATGAAAAACTGTTTTTT.

The V gene is TRBV29-1, the J gene TRBJ2-3, with 9 nucleotides matching TRBD2. In germline, CDR1 is SQVTM, CDR2 ANQGSEA. The junction had 2 bases not matched to a gene; V was cut back by 7 bases and J by 3 bases. The CDR3 sequence is 12 residues long. DNA for the CDR3: TGCAGCGCTAGCGGGACGACAGATACGCAGTATTTT. Protein product: CSASGTTDTQYF.

The chain couples TRBV2 to TRBJ2-7, with 7 nucleotides matching TRBD2. CDR1 is SNHLY, CDR2 FYNNEI, per germline. Trimming removed 2 bases from V and 3 bases from J; junction bases left unmatched: 7. This CDR3 is built from 15 residues. CDR3 DNA: TGTGCCAGCAGTGAAAGGCGGGAGCCTCACTACGAGCAGTACTTC. This translates into CASSERREPHYEQYF.

The chain combines TRBV6-4 with TRBJ2-7; the D gene is possibly TRBD1 (5 bases). The CDR3 is 18 amino acids. CDR1 and CDR2 from the germline V gene are MRHNA and SNTAGT. Trimming took off 4 bases at V and 3 bases at J, with 25 bases between the two ends. The CDR3 DNA reads as TGTGCCAGCAGTGGCATCAAAGGGGTAGGGTCGGAATTCTACGAGCAGTACTTC. Translating gives CASSGIKGVGSEFYEQYF.

The CDR3 nucleotides read TGTGCCAGCAGAGAGGACAGCAGCTCCTACAATGAGCAGTTCTTC. This gives the protein CASREDSSSYNEQFF. This rearrangement joins TRBV6-1 to TRBJ2-1, with a tentative D call TRBD1 (6 bases). Germline loops: CDR1 MNHNS, CDR2 SASEGT. V was cut by 6 bases and J by 0 bases, with 12 bases left in between. The CDR3 spans 15 residues.

The CDR3 reads CATSNKVGELFF. The CDR3, as DNA: TGTGCCACCAGCAACAAAGTTGGGGAGCTGTTTTTT. The chain links TRBV15 to TRBJ2-2; D gene unclear. Trimming took off 4 bases at V and 8 bases at J, with 8 bases between the two ends. The CDR3 extends over 12 amino acids. Germline CDR1 reads LNHNV; CDR2 reads YYDKDF (reference sequence). The variable domain in full, with the rest retrieved from reference TRBV15 and TRBJ2-2, is DAMVIQNPRYQVTQFGKPVTLSCSQTLNHNVMYWYQQKSSQAPKLLFHYYDKDFNNEADTPDNFQSRRPNTSFCFLDIRSPGLGDTAMYLCATSNKVGELFFGEGSRLTVL.

The chain is built from TRBV6-5 and TRBJ1-5; D is undetermined. CDR1 and CDR2 (germline): MNHEY, SVGAGI. There are 16 residues in the CDR3. Trimming cost V 2 bases and J 2 bases, with 13 bases left between them. Here the CDR3 reads CASSYGPPWGNQPQHF. The CDR3 DNA reads TGTGCCAGCAGTTACGGGCCACCGTGGGGCAATCAGCCCCAGCATTTT.

This clone was seen a single time. The gene calls are TRBV30 and TRBJ2-3, with 9 bases lining up with TRBD1. The CDR3 extends over 16 amino acids. V lost 0 bases to trimming and J lost 7 bases; unmatched junction nucleotides: 11. Germline V gives CDR1 GTSNPN, CDR2 SVGIG (reference sequence). The CDR3 region has the DNA TGTGCCTGGAGTGTCCCCGGGACAGGGTATCCCTATACGCAGTATTTT. This encodes CAWSVPGTGYPYTQYF.

V is TRBV7-9 and J is TRBJ2-5, with D hard to call. CDR1 is SEHNR, CDR2 FQNEAQ, per germline (reference sequence). The CDR3 spans 13 residues. Trimming removed 6 bases from V and 2 bases from J, with 10 bases in between. This CDR3 reads CASRRVQQETQYF. CDR3 in DNA: TGTGCCAGCAGAAGGGTCCAACAAGAGACCCAGTACTTC.

In regard to this clone: Other DNA sequences in the same sample also yield this CDR3. This chain uses TRBV9 with TRBJ2-7; TRBD2 is a possible D gene (6 bases). Germline lookup yields CDR1 SGDLS and CDR2 YYNGEE. V shed 0 bases and J shed 4 bases, with 11 bases lying between them. The CDR3 covers 14 residues. The CDR3 nucleotides read TGTGCCAGCAGCGTAGCTCCTAGCGCGTACGAGCAGTACTTC. Translating it yields CASSVAPSAYEQYF.

In DNA form, the CDR3 reads TGTGCCAGTCTCCCGGGACTAGGTTACAATGAGCAGTTCTTC. It encodes CASLPGLGYNEQFF. V and J are TRBV6-5 and TRBJ2-1; 8 bases match TRBD2. The CDR3 totals 14 residues. Germline V gene data show CDR1 as MNHEY and CDR2 as SVGAGI. V shed 9 bases and J 4 bases; nucleotides not matched to a gene: 8.

CDR3 DNA sequence: TGCGCCAGCAGCCACGGGTGGGGGGAGACCCAGTACTTC. Protein sequence: CASSHGWGETQYF. The chain carries TRBV4-1 and TRBJ2-5, with D tentatively TRBD1 or TRBD2 (5 bases each). The CDR3 loop spans 13 amino acids. Deletions cut 3 bases from V and 5 bases from J, with 10 bases between. CDR1 MGHRA and CDR2 YSYEKL come from the germline V gene.

V and J are TRBV19 and TRBJ2-1, with D perhaps TRBD2 (5 bases). V lost 5 bases and J lost 5, with 10 bases in between. Germline V gene lookup returns CDR1 LNHDA and CDR2 SQIVND (reference sequence). The CDR3 spans 13 residues. In DNA form, the CDR3 reads TGTGCCAGTAGTGGGATCGGGAACAATGAGCAGTTCTTC. Protein sequence: CASSGIGNNEQFF.

The chain combines TRBV7-6 with TRBJ2-5; 12 bases align to TRBD2. The CDR3 is 16 residues long. Trimming removed 5 bases from V and 5 bases from J; junction bases left unmatched: 9. Germline CDR1 is SGHVS and CDR2 is FNYEAQ. The CDR3 DNA follows: TGTGCCAGCAGCCCTAGCGGGGGGGCCCTAATGGAGACCCAGTACTTC. This sequence encodes CASSPSGGALMETQYF.